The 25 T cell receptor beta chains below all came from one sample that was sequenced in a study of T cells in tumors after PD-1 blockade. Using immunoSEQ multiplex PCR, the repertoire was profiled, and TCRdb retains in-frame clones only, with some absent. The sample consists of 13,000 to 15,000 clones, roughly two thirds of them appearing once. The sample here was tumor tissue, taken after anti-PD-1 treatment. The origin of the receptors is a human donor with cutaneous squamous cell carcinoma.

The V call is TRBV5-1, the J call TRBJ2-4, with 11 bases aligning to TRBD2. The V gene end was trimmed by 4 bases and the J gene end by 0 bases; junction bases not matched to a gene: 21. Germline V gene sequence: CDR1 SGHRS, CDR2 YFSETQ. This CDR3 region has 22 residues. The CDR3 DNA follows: TGCGCCAGCAGCAGCCAACAGGGGGCTCTAGCGGGGGGAATTAGAGCCAAAAACATTCAGTACTTC. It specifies CASSSQQGALAGGIRAKNIQYF.

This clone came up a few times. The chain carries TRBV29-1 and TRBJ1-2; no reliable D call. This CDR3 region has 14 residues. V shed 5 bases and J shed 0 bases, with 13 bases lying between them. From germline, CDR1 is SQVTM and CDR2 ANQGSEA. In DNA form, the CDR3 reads TGCAGCGTTAGTCCAGTCACGCCTAACTATGGCTACACCTTC. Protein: CSVSPVTPNYGYTF.

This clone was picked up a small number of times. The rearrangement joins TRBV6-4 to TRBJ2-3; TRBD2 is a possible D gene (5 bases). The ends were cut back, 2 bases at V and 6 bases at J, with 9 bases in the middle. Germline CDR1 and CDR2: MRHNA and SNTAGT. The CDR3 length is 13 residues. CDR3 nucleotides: TGTGCCAGCAGTGACGGGAGAGCGGATACGCAGTATTTT. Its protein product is CASSDGRADTQYF.

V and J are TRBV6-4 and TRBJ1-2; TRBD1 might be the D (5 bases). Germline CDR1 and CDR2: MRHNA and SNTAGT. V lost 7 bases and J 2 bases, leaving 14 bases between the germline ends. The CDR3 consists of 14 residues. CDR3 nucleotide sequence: TGTGCCAGCAAAGAAAGCGGGGGAAACTATGGCTACACCTTC. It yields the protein CASKESGGNYGYTF.

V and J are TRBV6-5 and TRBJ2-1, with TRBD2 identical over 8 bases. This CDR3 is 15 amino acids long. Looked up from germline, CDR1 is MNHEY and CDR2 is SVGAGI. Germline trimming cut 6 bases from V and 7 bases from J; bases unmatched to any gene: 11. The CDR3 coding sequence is TGTGCCAGCAGACCCGGGGGTAGCGGGAATAATGAGCAGTTCTTC. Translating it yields CASRPGGSGNNEQFF.

This CDR3 reads CAWSVKGPNTGELFF. In DNA, the CDR3 is TGTGCCTGGAGTGTGAAGGGTCCGAACACCGGGGAGCTGTTTTTT. The J gene is TRBJ2-2, the V gene TRBV30, with D uncertain. CDR3 length: 15 residues. The germline CDR1 and CDR2 sequences are GTSNPN and SVGIG (reference sequence). The V gene lost 0 bases and the J gene lost 0 bases, with 8 bases spanning the gap. Together with reference TRBV30 and TRBJ2-2, the CDR3 gives the full variable domain: SQTIHQWPATLVQPVGSPLSLECTVEGTSNPNLYWYRQAAGRGLQLLFYSVGIGQISSEVPQNLSASRPQDRQFILSSKKLLLSDSGFYLCAWSVKGPNTGELFFGEGSRLTVL.

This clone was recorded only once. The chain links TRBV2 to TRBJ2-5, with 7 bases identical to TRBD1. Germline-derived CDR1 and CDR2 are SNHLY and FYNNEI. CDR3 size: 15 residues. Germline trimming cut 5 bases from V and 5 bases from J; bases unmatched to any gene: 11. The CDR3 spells CASSRRQGSLETQYF. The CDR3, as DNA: TGTGCCAGCAGTAGGCGACAGGGTTCTCTTGAGACCCAGTACTTC. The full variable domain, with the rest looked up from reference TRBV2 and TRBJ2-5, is EPEVTQTPSHQVTQMGQEVILRCVPISNHLYFYWYRQILGQKVEFLVSFYNNEISEKSEIFDDQFSVERPDGSNFTLKIRSTKLEDSAMYFCASSRRQGSLETQYFGPGTRLLVL.

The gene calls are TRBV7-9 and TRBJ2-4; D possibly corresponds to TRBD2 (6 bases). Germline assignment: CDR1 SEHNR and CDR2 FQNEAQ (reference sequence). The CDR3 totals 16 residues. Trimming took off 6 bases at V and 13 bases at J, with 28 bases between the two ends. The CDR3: CASSPISAGGSNEQYF. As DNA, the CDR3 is TGTGCCAGCAGTCCAATCTCAGCGGGTGGATCAAATGAGCAGTACTTC.

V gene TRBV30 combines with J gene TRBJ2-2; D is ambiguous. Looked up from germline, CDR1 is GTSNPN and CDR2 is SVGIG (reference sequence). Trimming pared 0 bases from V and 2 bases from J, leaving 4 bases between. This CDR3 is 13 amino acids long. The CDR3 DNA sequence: TGTGCCTGGAGTGTAGCCAACACCGGGGAGCTGTTTTTT. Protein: CAWSVANTGELFF.

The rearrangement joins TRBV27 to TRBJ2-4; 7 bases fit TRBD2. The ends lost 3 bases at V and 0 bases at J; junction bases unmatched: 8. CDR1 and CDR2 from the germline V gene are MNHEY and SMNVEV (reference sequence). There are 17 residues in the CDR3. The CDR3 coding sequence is TGTGCCAGCAGTTTGTCGGGGGGAGCCCTAGCCAAAAACATTCAGTACTTC. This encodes CASSLSGGALAKNIQYF.

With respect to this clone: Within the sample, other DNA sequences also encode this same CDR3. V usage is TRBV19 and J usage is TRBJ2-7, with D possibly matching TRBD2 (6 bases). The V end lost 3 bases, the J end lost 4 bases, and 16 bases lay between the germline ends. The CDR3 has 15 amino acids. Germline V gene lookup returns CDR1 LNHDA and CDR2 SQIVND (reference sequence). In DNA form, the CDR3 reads TGTGCCAGTAGTATGGGTGGAGGGGCGACTTACGAGCAGTACTTC. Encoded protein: CASSMGGGATYEQYF.

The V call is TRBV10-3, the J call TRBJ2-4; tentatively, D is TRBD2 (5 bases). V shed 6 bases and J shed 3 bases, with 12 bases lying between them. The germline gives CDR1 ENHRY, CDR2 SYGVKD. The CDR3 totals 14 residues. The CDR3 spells CAISEGRDKNIQYF. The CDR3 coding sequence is TGTGCCATCAGCGAAGGACGGGACAAAAACATTCAGTACTTC.

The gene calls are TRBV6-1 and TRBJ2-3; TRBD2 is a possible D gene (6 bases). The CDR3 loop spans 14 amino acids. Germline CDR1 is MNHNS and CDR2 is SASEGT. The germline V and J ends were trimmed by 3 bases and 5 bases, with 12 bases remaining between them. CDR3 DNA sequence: TGTGCCAGCAGTGAGGCCGGGGGAATAGATACGCAGTATTTT. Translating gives CASSEAGGIDTQYF.

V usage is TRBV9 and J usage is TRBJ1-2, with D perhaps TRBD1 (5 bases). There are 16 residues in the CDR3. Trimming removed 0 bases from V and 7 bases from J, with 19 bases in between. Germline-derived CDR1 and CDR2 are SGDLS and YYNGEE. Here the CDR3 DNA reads TGTGCCAGCAGCGTAGTTGTTAAGGGGCATTCGGGTGGCTACACCTTC. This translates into CASSVVVKGHSGGYTF.

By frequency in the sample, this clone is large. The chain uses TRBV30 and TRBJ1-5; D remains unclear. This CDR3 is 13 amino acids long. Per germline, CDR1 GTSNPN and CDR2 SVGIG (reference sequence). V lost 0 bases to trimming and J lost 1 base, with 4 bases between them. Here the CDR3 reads CAWSVQSNQPQHF. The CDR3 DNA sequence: TGTGCCTGGAGTGTACAGAGCAATCAGCCCCAGCATTTT.

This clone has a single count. CDR3 DNA: TGTGCCAGCAGCTTAGGGACGGCGGCCTCCTACGAGCAGTACTTC. Translation: CASSLGTAASYEQYF. The chain uses TRBV5-5 and TRBJ2-7; D may match TRBD1 or TRBD2 (5 bases each). Trimming removed 2 bases from V and 0 bases from J, with 12 bases in between. The CDR3 is 15 residues long. CDR1 and CDR2 (germline): SGHKS, YYEKEE (reference sequence).

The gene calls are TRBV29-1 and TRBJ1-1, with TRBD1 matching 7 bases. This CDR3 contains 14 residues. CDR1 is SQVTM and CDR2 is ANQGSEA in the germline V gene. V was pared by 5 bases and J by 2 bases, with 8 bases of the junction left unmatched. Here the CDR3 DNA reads TGCAGCGTTCGGACAGGCGATTTTAACACTGAAGCTTTCTTT. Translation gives CSVRTGDFNTEAFF.

The CDR3 nucleotides read TGTGCCAGCACCCCTGGACAGGGAAACTACAATGAGCAGTTCTTC. Protein product: CASTPGQGNYNEQFF. This chain joins TRBV28 and TRBJ2-1; 8 bases line up with TRBD1. CDR1 is MDHEN and CDR2 is SYDVKM in the germline V gene. V lost 7 bases to trimming and J lost 3 bases; unmatched junction nucleotides: 8. The CDR3 runs 15 residues.

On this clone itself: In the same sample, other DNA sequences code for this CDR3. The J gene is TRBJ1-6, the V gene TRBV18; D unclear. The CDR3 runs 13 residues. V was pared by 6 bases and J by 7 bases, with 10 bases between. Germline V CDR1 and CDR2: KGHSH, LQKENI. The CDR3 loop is CASSSDRNSPLHF. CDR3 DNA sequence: TGTGCCAGCTCGTCGGACCGCAATTCACCCCTCCACTTT.

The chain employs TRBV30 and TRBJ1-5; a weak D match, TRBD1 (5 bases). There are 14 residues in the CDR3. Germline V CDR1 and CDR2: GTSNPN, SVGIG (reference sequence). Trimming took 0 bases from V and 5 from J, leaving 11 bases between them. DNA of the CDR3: TGTGCCTGGAGTGTGACAGCTGCTTATCAGCCCCAGCATTTT. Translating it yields CAWSVTAAYQPQHF.

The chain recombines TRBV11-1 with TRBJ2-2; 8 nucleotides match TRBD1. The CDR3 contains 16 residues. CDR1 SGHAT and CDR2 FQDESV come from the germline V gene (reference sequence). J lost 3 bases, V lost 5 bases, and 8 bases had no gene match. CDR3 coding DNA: TGTGCCAGCAGCCGCCAGGGGGCGTCTTACACCGGGGAGCTGTTTTTT. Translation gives CASSRQGASYTGELFF.

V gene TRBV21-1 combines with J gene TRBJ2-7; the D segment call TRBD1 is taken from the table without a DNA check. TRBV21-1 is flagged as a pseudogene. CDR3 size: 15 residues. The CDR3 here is CASSKEGERSYEQYF. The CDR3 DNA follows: TGTGCCAGCAGCAAAGAAGGGGAACGGTCCTACGAGCAGTACTTC.

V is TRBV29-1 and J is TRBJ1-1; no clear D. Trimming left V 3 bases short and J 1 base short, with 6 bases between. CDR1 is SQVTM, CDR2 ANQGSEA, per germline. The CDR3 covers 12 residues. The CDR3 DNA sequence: TGCAGCGTTGAGAACGGGAACACTGAAGCTTTCTTT. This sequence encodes CSVENGNTEAFF.

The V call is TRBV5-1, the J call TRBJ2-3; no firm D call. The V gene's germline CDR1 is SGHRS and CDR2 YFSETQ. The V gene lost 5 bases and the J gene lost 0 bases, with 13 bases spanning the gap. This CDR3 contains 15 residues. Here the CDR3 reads CASRVGAHSTDTQYF. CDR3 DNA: TGCGCCAGCAGGGTCGGAGCACATAGCACAGATACGCAGTATTTT.

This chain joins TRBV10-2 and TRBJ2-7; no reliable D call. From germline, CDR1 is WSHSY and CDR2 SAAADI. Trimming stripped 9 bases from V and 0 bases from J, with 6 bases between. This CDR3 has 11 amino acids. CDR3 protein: CASTYSYEQYF. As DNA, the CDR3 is TGCGCCAGTACATACTCCTACGAGCAGTACTTC.